A selection of T cell receptor beta chains follows, all from one sample in a study of identifying expanded T cells in peripheral blood. Method: immunoSEQ multiplex PCR; TCRdb's copy keeps in-frame clones and lacks some. The sample contains about 90,000 clones, approximately 88% of which appear only once. The sequencing input was blood. The origin of the receptors is a person aged 18 to 70 in good health. Each CDR3 is given with its conserved first and last residue. Not all rows give a size; the values are once, few, many and, for expanded clones, a class.

V	J	size	CDR3
TRBV19	TRBJ1-1	few	CASSTYGTEAFF
TRBV29-1	TRBJ1-2	.	CSVLGGGYTF
TRBV18	TRBJ1-1	.	CASSPTDRGEGEAFF
TRBV7-2	TRBJ2-5	.	CASSPISPGTSGSQETQYF
TRBV4-1	TRBJ1-1	few	CASSHGQGASTEAFF
TRBV20-1	TRBJ1-2	.	CSALEPGGYTF
TRBV7-9	TRBJ2-1	.	CASSSKLWRGDGGEQFF
TRBV19	TRBJ1-2	.	CASSPGPGQGIGRANYGYTF
TRBV5-4	TRBJ2-7	once	CASSPPGLAGNHEQYF
TRBV6-5	TRBJ1-5	.	CASRGDSAFYQPQHF
TRBV19	TRBJ1-5	.	CASSTLFSGQPQHF
TRBV4-1	TRBJ2-4	.	CASSQDSASGGKNIQYF
TRBV12-5	TRBJ2-5	.	CASGIQTGTQYF
TRBV14	TRBJ2-7	.	CASSQDDPIFREQYF
TRBV7-6	TRBJ2-2	.	CASSPRALTNTGELFF
TRBV5-1	TRBJ2-2	.	CASSSDPNTGELFF
TRBV7-9	TRBJ1-2	.	CASSLRDRDSGYTF
TRBV9	TRBJ2-3	.	CASSVATGAADTQYF
TRBV5-1	TRBJ1-3	.	CASSSGGQGNTIYF
TRBV7-9	TRBJ2-2	.	CASRHTGTANTGELFF
TRBV9	TRBJ2-5	once	CASSSGNQETQYF
TRBV27	TRBJ2-1	.	CASSPTSGGSYNEQFF
TRBV19	TRBJ1-2	.	CAGWGRQGNTSNYGYTF
TRBV4-1	TRBJ2-1	.	CASSHAFRTSYNEQFF
TRBV11-2	TRBJ2-5	.	CASSHIRVQETQYF
TRBV7-9	TRBJ1-1	.	CASRSPGTEESTEAFF
TRBV2	TRBJ1-5	.	CASREVRGSSNQPQHF
TRBV4-2	TRBJ2-3	.	CASSQSGTDTQYF
TRBV6-5	TRBJ1-1	once	CASSRTGRTTEAFF
TRBV5-4	TRBJ1-5	.	CASSPDPLNQPQHF
TRBV6-1	TRBJ1-5	.	CASSVSSNQPQHF
TRBV2	TRBJ1-5	.	CASRGDRGGNQPQHF
TRBV20-1	TRBJ1-2	.	CSARASYGYTF
TRBV6-6	TRBJ1-5	few	CASTLRPNQPQHF
TRBV7-8	TRBJ1-1	.	CASSLGGTGKYLHTEAFF
TRBV6-1	TRBJ1-2	once	CASSNTYGYTF
TRBV20-1	TRBJ1-2	.	CSTSRGSGYTF
TRBV27	TRBJ1-5	.	CASSLGWRRGSQPQHF
TRBV6-6	TRBJ2-7	once	CASSSPGTGAYEQYF
TRBV30	TRBJ1-3	.	CAWSAGYSGNTIYF
TRBV18	TRBJ2-5	.	CASSPGVSAGTQYF
TRBV6-5	TRBJ2-1	.	CASSLAGGRTYNEQFF
TRBV30	TRBJ1-1	.	CAWSRHLPNTEAFF
TRBV6-7	TRBJ1-2	.	CASSYGLDYGYTF
TRBV4-1	TRBJ2-2	.	CASSQGNTGELFF
TRBV10-3	TRBJ2-7	.	CAISESSGRNEQYF
TRBV5-8	TRBJ2-1	.	CASSSGLATFNEQFF
TRBV11-2	TRBJ1-1	once	CASTLVSDTEAFF
TRBV19	TRBJ1-1	.	CASTLRRNTEAFF
TRBV5-1	TRBJ1-2	.	CASSFPGRTYGYTF
TRBV7-2	TRBJ2-1	.	CASSPGRTNEQFF
TRBV27	TRBJ2-1	.	CASSPPGNEQFF
TRBV11-2	TRBJ2-1	.	CASSSHNEQFF
TRBV6-5	TRBJ2-7	.	CASSGMDYEQYF
TRBV2	TRBJ1-5	.	CASSDRTGGDQPQHF
TRBV6-1	TRBJ1-1	.	CASSGGLRTEAFF